The source of this TCR beta chain is a study of cytomegalovirus exposure and HLA in healthy donors. Whole-study findings and limits: Later, an analysis showed that TCR beta chains associated with HLA were more clonally expanded than others that were equally common. The classifier reportedly diagnosed cytomegalovirus status with high sensitivity and specificity. Presence/absence analyses supposed approximately even sequencing depth among donors.

The PCR was carried out with 60 Vbeta primers and 13 Jbeta primers. The data were produced by immunoSEQ multiplex PCR, yet TCRdb's version contains in-frame clones alone and is incomplete. Altogether about 77,000 clones are present, 78% being singletons, with the ten largest covering roughly 3.5%. This CDR3 is 13 amino acids long. V shed 0 bases and J shed 2 bases, with 5 bases lying between them. CDR1 is SGHRS, CDR2 YFSETQ, per germline. A single count supports this clone. Its antigen remains unknown. The chain couples TRBV5-1 to TRBJ2-5; D unresolved. This receptor was taken from a man aged 35 to 55 in good health and CMV-seronegative. Input material: PBMCs. The CDR3 here is CASSLALQETQYF. DNA for the CDR3: TGCGCCAGCAGCTTGGCCCTACAAGAGACCCAGTACTTC.